This entry lists 19 T cell receptor beta chains sequenced from one sample in a study of blood T cell repertoires in COVID-19. Using immunoSEQ multiplex PCR, the repertoire was profiled, and TCRdb retains in-frame clones only, with some absent. The repertoire holds around 200,000 clones, with 80% to 90% as singletons. Specimen: peripheral blood. These receptors were collected from a man in his 60s who had recovered from COVID-19.

The chain is built from TRBV3-1 (or the pseudogene TRBV3-2) and TRBJ2-5; TRBD2 matches 12 bases. The CDR3 covers 15 residues. V trimming: 4 bases; J trimming: 4 bases; junction bases outside the gene matches: 4. CDR1 is LGHDT and CDR2 is YNNKEL in the germline V gene (reference sequence). This chain's CDR3 is CASSPSGGASETQYF. The DNA of the CDR3 is TGTGCCAGCAGCCCTAGCGGGGGGGCATCAGAGACCCAGTACTTC.

V gene TRBV25-1 combines with J gene TRBJ2-1; no reliable D call. The V gene's germline CDR1 is MGHDK and CDR2 SYGVNS. This CDR3 is built from 13 residues. Trimming stripped 3 bases from V and 9 bases from J, with 12 bases between. CDR3 region: CASSEVTAGEQFF. DNA of the CDR3: TGTGCCAGCAGTGAGGTTACAGCCGGTGAGCAGTTCTTC.

The genes are TRBV6-4 and TRBJ2-3, with 9 bases matching TRBD2. Per the germline V gene, CDR1 is MRHNA and CDR2 is SNTAGT. The junction had 8 bases not matched to a gene; V was cut back by 6 bases and J by 4 bases. The length of the CDR3 is 15 residues. This CDR3 is CASRADSGGADTQYF. The CDR3 nucleotides read TGTGCCAGCAGGGCTGATAGCGGGGGCGCAGATACGCAGTATTTT.

The genes are TRBV11-3 and TRBJ2-7; tentatively, D is TRBD2 (6 bases). CDR3 size: 16 residues. Deletions cut 5 bases from V and 0 bases from J, with 17 bases between. Germline lookup yields CDR1 SGHNT and CDR2 YENEEA. The CDR3 loop is CASSGDGGGSSYEQYF. In DNA form, the CDR3 reads TGTGCCAGCAGCGGGGACGGGGGTGGTAGCTCCTACGAGCAGTACTTC.

CDR3 sequence: CASSLDEVNTEAFF. The CDR3 DNA reads TGCGCCAGCAGCTTGGACGAGGTGAACACTGAAGCTTTCTTT. The chain links TRBV5-1 to TRBJ1-1; D is ambiguous. The CDR3 runs 14 residues. Between the trimmed V and J ends, which lost 0 bases and 0 bases, there was a span of 6 bases. Germline CDR1 SGHRS, CDR2 YFSETQ.

In regard to this clone: The sample contains more than one DNA sequence encoding this CDR3. The rearrangement joins TRBV5-4 to TRBJ1-4, with TRBD1 matching 8 bases. This CDR3 contains 14 residues. Germline V gene lookup returns CDR1 SGHNT and CDR2 YYREEE (reference sequence). V dropped 4 bases and J dropped 7; count of bases not matched to a gene: 6. The CDR3 DNA sequence: TGTGCCAGCAGCCGCCAGGGGGCAGCTGAAAAACTGTTTTTT. It specifies CASSRQGAAEKLFF.

V usage is TRBV5-5 and J usage is TRBJ1-1; TRBD1 might be the D (5 bases). The CDR3 runs 14 residues. CDR1 is SGHKS, CDR2 YYEKEE, per germline (reference sequence). V lost 4 bases to trimming and J lost 4 bases, with 14 bases between them. The CDR3 DNA reads TGTGCCAGCAGCCTTTCAGCAGGGCGCACTGAAGCTTTCTTT. Protein sequence: CASSLSAGRTEAFF.

The J gene is TRBJ1-4, the V gene TRBV7-9; D gene ambiguous. V was cut by 1 base and J by 8 bases, with 8 bases left in between. Germline V gene sequence: CDR1 SEHNR, CDR2 FQNEAQ (reference sequence). The CDR3 is 13 amino acids. The CDR3 loop reads CASSLDSMEKLFF. CDR3 DNA sequence: TGTGCCAGCAGCTTAGACTCGATGGAAAAACTGTTTTTT.

The V call is TRBV7-6, the J call TRBJ2-5, with D possibly TRBD1 on 5 matching bases. The CDR3 is 17 amino acids. The V end was cut by 0 bases, the J end by 5 bases, with 19 bases between. Looked up from germline, CDR1 is SGHVS and CDR2 is FNYEAQ. In nucleotides, the CDR3 is TGTGCCAGCAGCTTAGCCCCCGCCAGGGCCGGTGGGGAGACCCAGTACTTC. Translated, it gives CASSLAPARAGGETQYF. Combining the CDR3 with reference TRBV7-6 and TRBJ2-5 gives the whole variable domain GAGVSQSPRYKVTKRGQDVALRCDPISGHVSLYWYRQALGQGPEFLTYFNYEAQQDKSGLPNDRFSAERPEGSISTLTIQRTEQRDSAMYRCASSLAPARAGGETQYFGPGTRLLVL.

The chain recombines TRBV27 with TRBJ2-7; perhaps TRBD1 as D (5 bases). This CDR3 region has 14 residues. CDR1 and CDR2 (germline): MNHEY, SMNVEV (reference sequence). Trimming stripped 0 bases from V and 4 bases from J, with 10 bases between. CDR3: CASSLSMGQYEQYF. The CDR3 coding sequence is TGTGCCAGCAGTTTATCGATGGGGCAATACGAGCAGTACTTC.

This chain connects TRBV7-9 to TRBJ1-1; D ambiguous. The CDR3 length is 14 residues. V dropped 5 bases and J dropped 5 bases, with 15 bases sitting between them. Germline values: CDR1 SEHNR, CDR2 FQNEAQ (reference sequence). The CDR3, as DNA: TGTGCCAGCAGCGCCCGGGCAGCGGTTACTGAAGCTTTCTTT. This gives the protein CASSARAAVTEAFF.

To note about this clone: The sample contains more than one DNA sequence encoding this CDR3. V gene TRBV30 combines with J gene TRBJ1-5; D remains unclear. This CDR3 has 14 residues. Germline V gene lookup returns CDR1 GTSNPN and CDR2 SVGIG (reference sequence). The V end was cut by 0 bases, the J end by 2 bases, with 8 bases between. The CDR3 coding sequence is TGTGCCTGGAGTGTACCAGCGGGCAATCAGCCCCAGCATTTT. Encoded protein: CAWSVPAGNQPQHF.

The rearrangement uses TRBV10-3 and TRBJ2-7; tentatively, D is TRBD1 (6 bases). Germline lookup yields CDR1 ENHRY and CDR2 SYGVKD. The CDR3 consists of 15 residues. V was trimmed by 0 bases and J by 3 bases, leaving 12 bases between them. The CDR3 spells CAISESGAGVYEQYF. CDR3 nucleotides: TGTGCCATCAGTGAGTCGGGGGCGGGCGTCTACGAGCAGTACTTC.

This clone was detected only a few times. The CDR3 spells CASSFLGEKLFF. CDR3 DNA: TGTGCCAGCAGTTTTTTGGGCGAAAAACTGTTTTTT. The rearrangement uses TRBV27 and TRBJ1-4, with D uncertain. Germline V gene lookup returns CDR1 MNHEY and CDR2 SMNVEV (reference sequence). The germline V and J ends were trimmed by 3 bases and 8 bases, with 7 bases remaining between them. The CDR3 runs 12 residues.

The chain couples TRBV7-9 to TRBJ2-7; D possibly corresponds to TRBD1 (7 bases). Trimming took off 5 bases at V and 3 bases at J, with 14 bases between the two ends. The germline V gene encodes CDR1 SEHNR and CDR2 FQNEAQ (reference sequence). This CDR3 is built from 14 residues. CDR3 protein: CASSPGRDSYEQYF. The CDR3 nucleotides read TGTGCCAGCAGCCCAGGGCGGGACAGCTACGAGCAGTACTTC. Full variable domain (remainder filled in from reference TRBV7-9 and TRBJ2-7): DTGVSQNPRHKITKRGQNVTFRCDPISEHNRLYWYRQTLGQGPEFLTYFQNEAQLEKSRLLSDRFSAERPKGSFSTLEIQRTEQGDSAMYLCASSPGRDSYEQYFGPGTRLTVT.

The V and J genes are TRBV5-4 and TRBJ1-3, with 12 nucleotides matching TRBD1. Per germline, CDR1 SGHNT and CDR2 YYREEE (reference sequence). Trimming at V came to 4 bases and at J to 1 base, leaving 6 bases not matched to a gene. This CDR3 spans 17 amino acids. The CDR3 region has the DNA TGTGCCAGCAGCCCAGGGACAGGGGGCGCTTCTGGAAACACCATATATTTT. It encodes CASSPGTGGASGNTIYF.

In the case of this clone: At one boundary the junction diverges from the germline segment, which might be a read error. The chain links TRBV12-5 to TRBJ2-7; 10 nucleotides match TRBD1. CDR1 is LGHNT and CDR2 is FRNRAP in the germline V gene. The CDR3 spans 14 residues. The CDR3 coding sequence is TGTGCTAGTGGCCCCCCCGGGACAGGGGCGCCTCAGAACTTC. Its protein product is CASGPPGTGAPQNF. Filled out from reference TRBV12-5 and TRBJ2-7, the complete variable domain reads DARVTQTPRHKVTEMGQEVTMRCQPILGHNTVFWYRQTMMQGLELLAYFRNRAPLDDSGMPKDRFSAEMPDATLATLKIQPSEPRDSAVYFCASGPPGTGAPQNFGPGTRLTVT.

The chain uses TRBV12-3 or TRBV12-4 and TRBJ1-2, with a weak D call TRBD1 (6 bases). This CDR3 has 13 residues. Between the trimmed V and J ends, which lost 5 bases and 4 bases, there was a span of 11 bases. CDR3 sequence (DNA): TGTGCCAGCAGTCTCCGGGACACCTATGGCTACACCTTC. Translating gives CASSLRDTYGYTF.

This chain uses TRBV18 with TRBJ1-1; 7 nucleotides line up with TRBD1. From germline, CDR1 is KGHSH and CDR2 LQKENI. The CDR3 length is 14 residues. V lost 3 bases to trimming and J lost 1 base; unmatched junction nucleotides: 2. CDR3 sequence reads: CASSPTGTNTEAFF. The CDR3 DNA reads as TGTGCCAGCTCACCGACAGGGACGAACACTGAAGCTTTCTTT.